These 9 T cell receptor beta chains were sequenced from one sample in a study of cytomegalovirus exposure and HLA in healthy donors listed by TCRdb under 2017. The library was produced with the immunoSEQ multiplex PCR assay. For the multiplex PCR, a mixture combining 60 forward primers for TCR Vbeta segments and 13 reverse primers for TCR Jbeta segments was used. TCRdb carries this immuneACCESS record with in-frame sequences only. Its versions omit some clonotypes, under half of them owing to an unresolved V gene in the studies checked, with the rest unexplained. In all, the sample holds approximately 190,000 clones, and 84% of those were seen once. The biggest ten clones account for around 0.27% of the sample. Sequencing was done on a sample of PBMCs. The receptors stem from a boy aged 5-17 years in good health and CMV-seronegative.

This clone has just one count. The rearrangement links TRBV30 to TRBJ2-1; TRBD1 aligns across 9 bases. The trim removed 3 bases at V and 5 bases at J, leaving 5 bases unmatched. The length of the CDR3 is 14 residues. The germline gives CDR1 GTSNPN, CDR2 SVGIG (reference sequence). This CDR3 reads CAWRRDRENNEQFF. The CDR3 nucleotides read TGTGCCTGGAGAAGGGACAGGGAGAACAATGAGCAGTTCTTC.

The J gene is TRBJ2-5, the V gene TRBV6-1, with a possible D match to TRBD2 (6 bases). The germline V gene encodes CDR1 MNHNS and CDR2 SASEGT. The CDR3 totals 15 residues. Trimming removed 5 bases from V and 5 bases from J, with 18 bases in between. CDR3 DNA sequence: TGTGCCAGCAGTCGATGGGCCGGGGGTCGGGAGACCCAGTACTTC. Its protein product is CASSRWAGGRETQYF.

The chain is built from TRBV28 and TRBJ2-1; D remains unclear. V lost 11 bases, J lost 9 bases, and 20 bases lay in between. CDR3 size: 13 residues. The germline V gene has CDR1 MDHEN and CDR2 SYDVKM. The CDR3 sequence: CAVPTGSYGEQFF. The CDR3 DNA is TGTGCCGTTCCGACCGGGTCGTACGGTGAGCAGTTCTTC.

The V and J genes are TRBV5-1 and TRBJ2-7, with TRBD1 matching over 9 bases. The CDR3 has 14 amino acids. J lost 3 bases, V lost 4 bases, and 5 bases had no gene match. CDR1 and CDR2 from the germline V gene are SGHRS and YFSETQ. The CDR3 reads CASSQRDRVYEQYF. The CDR3 DNA is TGCGCCAGCAGCCAACGGGACAGGGTCTACGAGCAGTACTTC.

The V and J genes are TRBV29-1 and TRBJ1-1; unclear D gene. The CDR3 length is 13 residues. Trimming stripped 4 bases from V and 0 bases from J, with 9 bases between. Germline CDR1 SQVTM, CDR2 ANQGSEA. The CDR3 sequence: CSVVRLLNTEAFF. As DNA, the CDR3 is TGCAGCGTTGTGAGACTGTTGAACACTGAAGCTTTCTTT.

The gene calls are TRBV5-1 and TRBJ2-3; perhaps TRBD2 as D (6 bases). Trimming left V 0 bases short and J 1 base short, with 9 bases between. CDR3 length: 15 amino acids. The germline gives CDR1 SGHRS, CDR2 YFSETQ. CDR3 DNA sequence: TGCGCCAGCAGCTTGGAGGCTAGCGGCACAGATACGCAGTATTTT. Translating it yields CASSLEASGTDTQYF.

V and J are TRBV11-2 and TRBJ2-3, with 9 positions matching TRBD1. Germline loops: CDR1 SGHAT, CDR2 FQNNGV. The CDR3 is 15 amino acids. V shed 3 bases, J shed 3 bases, and the junction held 4 bases outside the gene matches. CDR3 nucleotides: TGTGCCAGCAGCTTGCGGGGACAGGGAACAGATACGCAGTATTTT. Encoded protein: CASSLRGQGTDTQYF.

This clone was recorded only once. V usage is TRBV9 and J usage is TRBJ1-3; D gene uncertain. The CDR3 loop spans 15 amino acids. Looked up from germline, CDR1 is SGDLS and CDR2 is YYNGEE. Trimming stripped 0 bases from V and 0 bases from J, with 7 bases between. CDR3 in DNA: TGTGCCAGCAGCGTAGCTTCGAGCTCTGGAAACACCATATATTTT. This translates into CASSVASSSGNTIYF.

This clone appeared once. The rearrangement uses TRBV27 and TRBJ1-5, with TRBD1 identical over 11 bases. The germline V gene has CDR1 MNHEY and CDR2 SMNVEV (reference sequence). CDR3 length: 12 residues. V was clipped by 8 bases and J by 8 bases; unmatched bases: 2. The CDR3 region is CASGTGGKPQHF. The CDR3, as DNA: TGTGCCAGCGGGACAGGGGGGAAGCCCCAGCATTTT.